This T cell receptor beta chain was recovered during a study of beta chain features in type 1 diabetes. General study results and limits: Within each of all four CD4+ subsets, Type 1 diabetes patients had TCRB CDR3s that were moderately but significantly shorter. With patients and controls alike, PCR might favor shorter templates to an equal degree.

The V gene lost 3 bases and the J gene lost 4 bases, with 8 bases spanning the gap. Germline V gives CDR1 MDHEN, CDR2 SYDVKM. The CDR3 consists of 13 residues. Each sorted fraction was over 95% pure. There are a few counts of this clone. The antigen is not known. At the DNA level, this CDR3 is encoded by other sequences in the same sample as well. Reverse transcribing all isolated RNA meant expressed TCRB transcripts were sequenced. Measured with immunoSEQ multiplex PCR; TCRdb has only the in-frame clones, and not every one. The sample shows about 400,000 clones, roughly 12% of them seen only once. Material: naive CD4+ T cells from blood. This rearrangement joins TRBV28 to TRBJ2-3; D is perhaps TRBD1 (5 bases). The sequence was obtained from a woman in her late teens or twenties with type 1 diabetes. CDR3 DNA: TGTGCCAGCAGTTTGCAGGGCCCAGATACGCAGTATTTT. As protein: CASSLQGPDTQYF. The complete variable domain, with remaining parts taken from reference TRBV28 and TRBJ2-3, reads DVKVTQSSRYLVKRTGEKVFLECVQDMDHENMFWYRQDPGLGLRLIYFSYDVKMKEKGDIPEGYSVSREKKERFSLILESASTNQTSMYLCASSLQGPDTQYFGPGTRLTVL.